The 6 T cell receptor beta chains reported below all come from one sample, sequenced in a study of T cell changes during pregnancy in multiple sclerosis. The data were produced by immunoSEQ multiplex PCR, yet TCRdb's version contains in-frame clones alone and is incomplete. The profile shows 40,000 or so clones, about 91% of them singletons. The source was CD8+ T cells from peripheral blood mononuclear cells, collected after pregnancy. The receptors derive from a female donor with multiple sclerosis, enrolled in a pregnancy study.

This clone was detected only once. This sequence joins TRBV28 and TRBJ2-1; D is uncertain. The CDR3 length is 10 residues. The V and J ends lost 6 bases and 7 bases respectively, with 4 bases between them. Germline loops: CDR1 MDHEN, CDR2 SYDVKM. CDR3 protein: CASSLNEQFF. The CDR3 coding sequence is TGTGCCAGCAGCCTAAATGAGCAGTTCTTC.

The chain joins TRBV4-1 to TRBJ1-5, with no clear D. The ends were cut back, 4 bases at V and 3 bases at J, with 13 bases in the middle. The CDR3 totals 15 residues. Per the germline V gene, CDR1 is MGHRA and CDR2 is YSYEKL. In DNA, the CDR3 is TGCGCCAGCAGCCCCCGAGAGTCCCCCAATCAGCCCCAGCATTTT. Its protein product is CASSPRESPNQPQHF.

The V and J genes are TRBV27 and TRBJ1-5; 7 bases line up with TRBD1. Trimming cost V 2 bases and J 6 bases; bases outside gene matches: 7. The CDR3 is made up of 15 amino acids. Germline V lookup: CDR1 MNHEY, CDR2 SMNVEV (reference sequence). Here the CDR3 DNA reads TGTGCCAGCAGTTTAACCCACAGGGGTAGTCAGCCCCAGCATTTT. The encoded protein is CASSLTHRGSQPQHF.

This clone was seen only once. The V and J genes are TRBV1 and TRBJ1-2. TRBV1 is described as a pseudogene. The CDR3 is 16 residues long. CDR3 loop: CTSSHLPGGGDYGYTF. DNA of the CDR3: TGCACCAGCAGCCATCTACCGGGGGGAGGTGACTATGGCTACACCTTC.

The gene calls are TRBV5-4 and TRBJ2-7; D possibly corresponds to TRBD2 (6 bases). V lost 0 bases and J 4 bases, leaving 11 bases between the germline ends. Germline loops: CDR1 SGHNT, CDR2 YYREEE (reference sequence). CDR3 length: 14 residues. CDR3 sequence: CASSLDGSGYEQYF. The CDR3 bases are TGTGCCAGCAGCTTGGATGGTAGCGGATACGAGCAGTACTTC.

The V call is TRBV27, the J call TRBJ1-5, with 7 bases lining up with TRBD1. This CDR3 comprises 13 residues. V shed 5 bases and J 6 bases; nucleotides not matched to a gene: 4. From germline, CDR1 is MNHEY and CDR2 SMNVEV (reference sequence). The CDR3 DNA reads TGTGCCAGCAGTCCACAGGGGATTCAGCCCCAGCATTTT. It specifies CASSPQGIQPQHF.